The 15 T cell receptor beta chains listed next were all sequenced from one sample in a study of blood T cells in healthy people across ages. Through a sample-barcoded 5' primer and a J-beta primer mix, a second PCR was run for roughly 6 to 11 cycles. TCRdb redid the calling of the 5' RACE reads with MiXCR, one entry per CDR3 protein. The sample shows some 760,000 distinct CDR3 sequences, around a quarter of them seen only once. These same data were also listed under a study on T cells of mothers and their children.

Sequencing used blood. The receptors were sampled from a boy aged 5 to 17 in good health.

This clonotype was found many times. The rearrangement joins TRBV4-3 to TRBJ2-5, with a tentative D call TRBD2 (5 bases). With the DNA end fitting TRBJ2-1 better, the J assignment may be wrong. The germline CDR1 and CDR2 sequences are LGHNA and YSLEER. The CDR3 covers 15 residues. The CDR3 DNA reads as TGCGCCAGCAGCCAAGATTTCCGGGGAGTCAATGAGCAGTTCTTC. Its translation is CASSQDFRGVNEQFF.

There are a few counts of this clonotype. This chain links TRBV27 with TRBJ2-6; D may be TRBD1 or TRBD2 (5 bases each). The CDR3 loop spans 16 amino acids. V was shortened by 6 bases and J by 3 bases, with 15 bases between the two germline ends. The germline V gene has CDR1 MNHEY and CDR2 SMNVEV (reference sequence). The CDR3, as DNA: TGTGCCAGCAGGCCTGTCGAGGGGCTTGGGGCCAACGTCCTGACTTTC. Protein sequence: CASRPVEGLGANVLTF.

The chain employs TRBV7-2 and TRBJ2-3, with D possibly being TRBD1 or TRBD2 (6 bases each). V shed 6 bases and J shed 5 bases, with 18 bases lying between them. This CDR3 spans 15 amino acids. The V gene's germline CDR1 is SGHTA and CDR2 FQGNSA. CDR3 nucleotide sequence: TGTGCCAGCAGTTTCGTTGGGGGGCCCTTAGATACGCAGTATTTT. Its protein is CASSFVGGPLDTQYF.

The gene calls are TRBV2 and TRBJ1-5; D perhaps matches TRBD1 (6 bases). Per germline, CDR1 SNHLY and CDR2 FYNNEI. The germline V and J ends were trimmed by 6 bases and 6 bases, with 18 bases remaining between them. There are 15 residues in the CDR3. The DNA for the CDR3 is TGTGCCAGCAGGGGTGGGGAGACAGGCGGTCAGCCCCAGCATTTT. Translating it yields CASRGGETGGQPQHF.

This chain links TRBV28 with TRBJ2-4, with D perhaps matching TRBD1 (6 bases). This CDR3 comprises 15 residues. Germline V gene data show CDR1 as MDHEN and CDR2 as SYDVKM. The V and J ends lost 6 bases and 4 bases respectively, with 16 bases between them. In nucleotides, the CDR3 is TGTGCCAGCAGCAGAGAACAGGGAGTTAAAAACATTCAGTACTTC. This codes for CASSREQGVKNIQYF.

This sequence joins TRBV5-1 and TRBJ1-1, with 7 bases lining up with TRBD1. The CDR3 is 15 amino acids. Per germline, CDR1 SGHRS and CDR2 YFSETQ. Losses at the gene ends were 3 bases for V and 1 base for J; bases not matched to a gene: 6. The CDR3 region has the DNA TGCGCCAGCAGCTCTCGACAGGGTGGGAACACTGAAGCTTTCTTT. Protein product: CASSSRQGGNTEAFF.

The sample holds a few counts of this clonotype. The rearrangement uses TRBV6-2 or TRBV6-3 and TRBJ2-5; tentative D call: TRBD2 (5 bases). The CDR3 has 14 amino acids. CDR1 MNHEY and CDR2 SVGEGT come from the germline V gene. V was shortened by 5 bases and J by 1 base, with 11 bases between the two germline ends. CDR3 protein: CASSTAAPQETQYF. CDR3 sequence (DNA): TGTGCCAGCAGTACAGCGGCCCCCCAAGAGACCCAGTACTTC.

The V call is TRBV2, the J call TRBJ2-1; TRBD2 matches 10 bases. This CDR3 region has 15 residues. Germline-derived CDR1 and CDR2 are SNHLY and FYNNEI. V lost 7 bases and J lost 7; bases outside the gene matches: 10. The CDR3 nucleotides are TGTGCCAGCAACGTTCTAGCGGGAGTCGGGAATGAGCAGTTCTTC. This translates into CASNVLAGVGNEQFF.

CDR3 nucleotides: TGCAGCGTTGGGGGGACAGGGGGCGGCAGCAATCAGCCCCAGCATTTT. Amino acids: CSVGGTGGGSNQPQHF. V and J are TRBV29-1 and TRBJ1-5; TRBD1 aligns across 12 bases. This CDR3 has 16 amino acids. CDR1 is SQVTM, CDR2 ANQGSEA, per germline. J gave up 1 base and V 4 bases, and 5 bases lay outside the gene matches.

This clonotype occurred a few times. The CDR3: CASRGLAGGKNIQYF. CDR3 nucleotides: TGTGCCAGCCGGGGACTAGCGGGAGGAAAAAACATTCAGTACTTC. The rearrangement links TRBV7-9 to TRBJ2-4, with 15 bases matching TRBD2. The ends lost 8 bases at V and 4 bases at J; junction bases unmatched: 3. Germline values: CDR1 SEHNR, CDR2 FQNEAQ (reference sequence). This CDR3 has 15 residues.

V gene TRBV5-5 combines with J gene TRBJ1-6, with 10 bases that match TRBD1. J was trimmed by 12 bases and V by 3 bases; bases with no gene match: 0. The CDR3 extends over 12 amino acids. CDR1 is SGHKS and CDR2 is YYEKEE in the germline V gene (reference sequence). The CDR3 DNA reads as TGTGCCAGCAGCTGGGACAGGGGACCCCTCCACTTT. Translating it yields CASSWDRGPLHF.

This clonotype has only a few counts. V usage is TRBV5-1 and J usage is TRBJ2-1; possibly TRBD2 for D (5 bases). The germline V gene encodes CDR1 SGHRS and CDR2 YFSETQ. CDR3 length: 15 residues. Trimming took 4 bases from V and 8 from J, leaving 19 bases between them. CDR3 nucleotides: TGCGCCAGCAGCCCGGGGAGAGGCGGTAGGGATGAGCAGTTCTTC. Translating it yields CASSPGRGGRDEQFF.

There are a few counts of this clonotype. CDR3 in amino acids: CASSIPGGWDSYNEQFF. The CDR3 coding sequence is TGTGCCAGCAGCATTCCAGGGGGATGGGACTCCTACAATGAGCAGTTCTTC. The V gene is TRBV7-3, the J gene TRBJ2-1; 7 bases align to TRBD1. The ends lost 5 bases at V and 0 bases at J; junction bases unmatched: 10. The CDR3 spans 17 residues. The germline V gene encodes CDR1 SGHTA and CDR2 FQGTGA.

This chain links TRBV4-1 with TRBJ1-1, with D unclear. V was trimmed by 0 bases and J by 1 base, leaving 6 bases between them. Germline CDR1 and CDR2: MGHRA and YSYEKL. This CDR3 spans 14 amino acids. Written as DNA, the CDR3 is TGCGCCAGCAGCCAAGAACCGGAGAACACTGAAGCTTTCTTT. Protein: CASSQEPENTEAFF.

This clonotype was observed a few times. This rearrangement joins TRBV5-1 to TRBJ2-3; D gene uncertain. The germline CDR1 and CDR2 sequences are SGHRS and YFSETQ. V was clipped by 0 bases and J by 1 base, with 12 bases between them. The CDR3 covers 16 residues. In DNA form, the CDR3 reads TGCGCCAGCAGCTTGGCGGCGATCTCGGGCACAGATACGCAGTATTTT. Translation: CASSLAAISGTDTQYF.